This TCR beta chain was retrieved from a study of post-analysis software for immune sequencing data. Whole-study results and caveats: Controls had lower frequencies than patients of five TRBV segments, which included TRBV5-6, TRBV5-1 and TRBV20-1.

This clonotype appeared a few times. As yet, its antigen is unknown. Unique molecular identifiers were built into the TCR beta cDNA libraries. T cells numbering roughly 1 to 10 million yielded 500,000 to 550,000 cDNA molecules. From the PCR reads, TCRdb called clonotypes with MiXCR, one entry per CDR3 protein. The data hold 350,000 to 450,000 distinct CDR3 sequences, with approximately 42% observed a single time. Germline V gives CDR1 ENHRY, CDR2 SYGVKD. Germline trimming cut 6 bases from V and 8 bases from J; bases unmatched to any gene: 13. The CDR3 has 16 residues. The specimen was blood. The origin of this receptor is a girl aged 2-10 years with multiple sclerosis. This chain joins TRBV10-3 and TRBJ2-1; 10 bases map to TRBD2. The CDR3: CAISPDLSGGADEQFF. CDR3 nucleotides: TGTGCCATCAGCCCCGATTTGAGCGGGGGGGCTGATGAGCAGTTCTTC.